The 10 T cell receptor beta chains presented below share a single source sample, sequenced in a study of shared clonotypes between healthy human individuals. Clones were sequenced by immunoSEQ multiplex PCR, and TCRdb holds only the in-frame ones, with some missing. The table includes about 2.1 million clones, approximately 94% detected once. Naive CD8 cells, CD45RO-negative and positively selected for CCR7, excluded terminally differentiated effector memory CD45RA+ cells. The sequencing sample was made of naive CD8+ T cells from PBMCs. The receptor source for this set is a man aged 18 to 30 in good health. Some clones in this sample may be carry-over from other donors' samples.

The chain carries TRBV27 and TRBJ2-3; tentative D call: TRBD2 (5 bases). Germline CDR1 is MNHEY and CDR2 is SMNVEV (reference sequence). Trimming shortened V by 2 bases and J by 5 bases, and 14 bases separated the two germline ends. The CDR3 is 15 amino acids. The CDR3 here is CASSLGSEREDTQYF. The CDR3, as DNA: TGTGCCAGCAGTTTAGGTTCCGAACGGGAAGATACGCAGTATTTT.

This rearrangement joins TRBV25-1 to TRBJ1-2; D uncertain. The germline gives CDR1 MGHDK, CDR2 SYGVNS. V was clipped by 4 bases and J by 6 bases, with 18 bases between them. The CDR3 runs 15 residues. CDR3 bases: TGTGCCAGCAGTGCTTCCGGGGAAAGGGTAAATGGCTACACCTTC. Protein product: CASSASGERVNGYTF.

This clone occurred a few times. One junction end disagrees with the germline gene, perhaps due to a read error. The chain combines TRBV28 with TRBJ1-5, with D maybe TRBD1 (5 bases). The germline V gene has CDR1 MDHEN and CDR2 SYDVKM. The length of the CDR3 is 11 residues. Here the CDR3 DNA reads TGCTCAAAAGGGGGCAATCAGCCCCAGCATTTT. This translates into CSKGGNQPQHF.

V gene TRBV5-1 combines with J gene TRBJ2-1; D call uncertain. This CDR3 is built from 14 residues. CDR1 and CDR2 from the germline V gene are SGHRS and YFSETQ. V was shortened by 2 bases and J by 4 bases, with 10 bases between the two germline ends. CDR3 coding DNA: TGCGCCAGCAGCTTCCGGACGGATTACAATGAGCAGTTCTTC. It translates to CASSFRTDYNEQFF.

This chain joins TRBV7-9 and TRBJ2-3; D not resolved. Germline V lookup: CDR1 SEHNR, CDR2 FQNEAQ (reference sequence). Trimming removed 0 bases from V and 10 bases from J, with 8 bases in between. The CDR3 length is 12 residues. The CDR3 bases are TGTGCCAGCAGCTTAGCGGGTTGGGCGCAGTATTTT. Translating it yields CASSLAGWAQYF.

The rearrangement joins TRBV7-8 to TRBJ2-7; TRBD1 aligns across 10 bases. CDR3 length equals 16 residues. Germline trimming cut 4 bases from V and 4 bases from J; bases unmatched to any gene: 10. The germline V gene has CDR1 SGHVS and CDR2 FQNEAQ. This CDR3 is CASSSRWTGGLYEQYF. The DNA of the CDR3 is TGTGCCAGCAGCTCGAGGTGGACAGGGGGGTTGTACGAGCAGTACTTC.

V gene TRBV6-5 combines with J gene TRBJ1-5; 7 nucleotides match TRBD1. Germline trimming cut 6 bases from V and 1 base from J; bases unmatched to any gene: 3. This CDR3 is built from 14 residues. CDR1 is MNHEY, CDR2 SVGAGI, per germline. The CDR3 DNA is TGTGCCAGCAGCCCGGGACAGAGCAATCAGCCCCAGCATTTT. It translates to CASSPGQSNQPQHF.

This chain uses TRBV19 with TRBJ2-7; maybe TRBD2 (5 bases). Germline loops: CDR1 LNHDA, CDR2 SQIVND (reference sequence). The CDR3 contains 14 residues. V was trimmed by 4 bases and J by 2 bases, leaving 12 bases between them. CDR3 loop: CASSTRVGTYEQYF. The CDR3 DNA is TGTGCCAGTAGTACGAGAGTCGGGACCTACGAGCAGTACTTC. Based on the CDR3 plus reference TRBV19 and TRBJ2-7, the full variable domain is DGGITQSPKYLFRKEGQNVTLSCEQNLNHDAMYWYRQDPGQGLRLIYYSQIVNDFQKGDIAEGYSVSREKKESFPLTVTSAQKNPTAFYLCASSTRVGTYEQYFGPGTRLTVT.

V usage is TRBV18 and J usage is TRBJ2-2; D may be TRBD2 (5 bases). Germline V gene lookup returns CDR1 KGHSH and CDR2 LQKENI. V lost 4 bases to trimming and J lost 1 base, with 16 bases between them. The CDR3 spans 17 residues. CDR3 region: CASSRPGKGVNTGELFF. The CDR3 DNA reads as TGTGCCAGCTCACGACCCGGAAAGGGAGTGAACACCGGGGAGCTGTTTTTT.

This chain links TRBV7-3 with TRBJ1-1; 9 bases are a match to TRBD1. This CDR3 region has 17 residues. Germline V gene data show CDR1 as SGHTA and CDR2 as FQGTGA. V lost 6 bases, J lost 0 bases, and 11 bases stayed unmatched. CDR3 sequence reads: CASSSSGTGWVNTEAFF. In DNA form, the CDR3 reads TGTGCCAGCAGTTCCTCCGGGACAGGGTGGGTGAACACTGAAGCTTTCTTT. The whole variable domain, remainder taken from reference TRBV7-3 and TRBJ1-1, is GAGVSQTPSNKVTEKGKYVELRCDPISGHTALYWYRQSLGQGPEFLIYFQGTGAADDSGLPNDRFFAVRPEGSVSTLKIQRTERGDSAVYLCASSSSGTGWVNTEAFFGQGTRLTVV.